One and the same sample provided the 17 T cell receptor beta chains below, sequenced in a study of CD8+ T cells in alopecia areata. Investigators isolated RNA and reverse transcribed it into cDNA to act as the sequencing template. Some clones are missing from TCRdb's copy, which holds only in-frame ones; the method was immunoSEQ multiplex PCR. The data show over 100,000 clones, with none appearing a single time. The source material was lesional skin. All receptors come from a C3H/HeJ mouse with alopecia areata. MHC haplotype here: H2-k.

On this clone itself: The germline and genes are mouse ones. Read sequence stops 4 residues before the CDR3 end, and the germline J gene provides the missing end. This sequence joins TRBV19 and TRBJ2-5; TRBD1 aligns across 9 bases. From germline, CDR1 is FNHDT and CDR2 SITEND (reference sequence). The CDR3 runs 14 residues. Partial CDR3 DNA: TGTGCCAGCAGTATGCCACAGGGGGCCGAC. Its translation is CASSMPQGAD. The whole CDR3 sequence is CASSMPQGADTQYF. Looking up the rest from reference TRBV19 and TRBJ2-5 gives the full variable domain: GGIITQTPKFLIGQEGQKLTLKCQQNFNHDTMYWYRQDSGKGLRLIYYSITENDLQKGDLSEGYDASREKKSSFSLTVTSAQKNEMAVFLCASSMPQGADTQYFGPGTRLLVL.

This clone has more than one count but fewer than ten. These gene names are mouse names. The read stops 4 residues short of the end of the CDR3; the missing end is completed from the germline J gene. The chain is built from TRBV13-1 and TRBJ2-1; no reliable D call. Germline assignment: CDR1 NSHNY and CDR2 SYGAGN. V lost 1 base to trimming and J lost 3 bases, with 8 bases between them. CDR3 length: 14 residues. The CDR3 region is CASSDRQVYAEQFF. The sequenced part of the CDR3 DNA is TGTGCCAGCAGTGATCGCCAGGTCTATGCT.

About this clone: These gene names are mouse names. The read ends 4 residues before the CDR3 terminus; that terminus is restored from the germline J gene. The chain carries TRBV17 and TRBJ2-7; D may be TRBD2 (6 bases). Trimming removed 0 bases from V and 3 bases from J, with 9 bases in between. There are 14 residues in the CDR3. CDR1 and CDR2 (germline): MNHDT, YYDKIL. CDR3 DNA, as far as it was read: TGTGCTAGCAGTAGAGACTGGGGATTCTAT. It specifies CASSRDWGFY. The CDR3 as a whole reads CASSRDWGFYEQYF. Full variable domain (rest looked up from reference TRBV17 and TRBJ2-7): DTTVKQNPRYKLARVGKPVNLICSQTMNHDTMYWYQKKPNQAPKLLLFYYDKILNREADTFEKFQSSRPNNSFCSLYIGSAGLEYSAMYLCASSRDWGFYEQYFGPGTRLTVL.

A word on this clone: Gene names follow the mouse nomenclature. The CDR3 is CASSDRGNTEVFF. The CDR3 bases that were read are TGTGCTAGCAGTGACAGGGGCAACACA. This chain links TRBV17 with TRBJ1-1; 8 bases match TRBD1. The read terminates 4 residues before the CDR3 end, so the remaining end is supplied by the germline J gene. Trimming cost V 5 bases and J 2 bases; bases outside gene matches: 1. The length of the CDR3 is 13 residues. Germline V gene sequence: CDR1 MNHDT, CDR2 YYDKIL.

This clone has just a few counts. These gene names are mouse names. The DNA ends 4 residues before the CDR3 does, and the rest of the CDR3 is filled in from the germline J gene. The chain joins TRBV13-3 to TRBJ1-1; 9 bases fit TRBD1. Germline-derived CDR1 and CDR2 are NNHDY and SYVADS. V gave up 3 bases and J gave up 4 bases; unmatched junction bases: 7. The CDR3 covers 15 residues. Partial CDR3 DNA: TGTGCCAGCAGTGCTTTAACAGGGGGCGGCACA. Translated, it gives CASSALTGGGT. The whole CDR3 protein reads CASSALTGGGTEVFF.

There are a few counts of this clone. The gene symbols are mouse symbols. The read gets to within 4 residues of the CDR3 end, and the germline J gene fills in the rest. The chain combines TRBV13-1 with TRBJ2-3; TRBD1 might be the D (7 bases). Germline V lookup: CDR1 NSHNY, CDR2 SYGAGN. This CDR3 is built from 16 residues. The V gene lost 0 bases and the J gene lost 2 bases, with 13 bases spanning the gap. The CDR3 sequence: CASSDEGARDAETLYF. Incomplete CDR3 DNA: TGTGCCAGCAGTGATGAGGGGGCGCGGGATGCAGAA.

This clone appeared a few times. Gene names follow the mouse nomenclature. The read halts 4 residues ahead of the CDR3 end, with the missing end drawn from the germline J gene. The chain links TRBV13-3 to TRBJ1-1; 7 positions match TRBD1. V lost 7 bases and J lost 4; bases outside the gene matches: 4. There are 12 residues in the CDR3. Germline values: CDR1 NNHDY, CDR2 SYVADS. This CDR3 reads CASSGQPTEVFF. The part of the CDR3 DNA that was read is TGTGCCAGCTCGGGACAGCCCACA.

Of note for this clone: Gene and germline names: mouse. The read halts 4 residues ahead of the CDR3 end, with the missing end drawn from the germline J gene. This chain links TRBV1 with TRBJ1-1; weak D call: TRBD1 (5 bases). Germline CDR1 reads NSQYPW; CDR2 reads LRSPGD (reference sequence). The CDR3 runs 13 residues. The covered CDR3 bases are TGCACCTGCAGTGCGGGACTGGGGAGA. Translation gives CTCSAGLGR. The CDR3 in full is CTCSAGLGREVFF.

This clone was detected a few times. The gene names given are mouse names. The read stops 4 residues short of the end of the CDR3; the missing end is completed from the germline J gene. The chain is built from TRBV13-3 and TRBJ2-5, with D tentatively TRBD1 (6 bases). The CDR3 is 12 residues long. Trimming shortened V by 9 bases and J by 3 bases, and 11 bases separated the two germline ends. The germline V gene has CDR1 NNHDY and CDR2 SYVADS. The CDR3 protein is CATTGHQDTQYF. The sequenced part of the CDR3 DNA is TGTGCCACAACGGGACATCAAGAC.

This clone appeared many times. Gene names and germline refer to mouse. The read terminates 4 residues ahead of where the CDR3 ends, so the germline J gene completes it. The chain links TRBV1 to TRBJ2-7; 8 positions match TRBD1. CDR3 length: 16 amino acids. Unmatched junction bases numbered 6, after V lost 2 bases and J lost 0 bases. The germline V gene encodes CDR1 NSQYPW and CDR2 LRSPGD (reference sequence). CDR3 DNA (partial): TGCACCTGCAGTGCATACCGGGACAGGAGCTCCTAT. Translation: CTCSAYRDRSSY. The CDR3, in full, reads CTCSAYRDRSSYEQYF.

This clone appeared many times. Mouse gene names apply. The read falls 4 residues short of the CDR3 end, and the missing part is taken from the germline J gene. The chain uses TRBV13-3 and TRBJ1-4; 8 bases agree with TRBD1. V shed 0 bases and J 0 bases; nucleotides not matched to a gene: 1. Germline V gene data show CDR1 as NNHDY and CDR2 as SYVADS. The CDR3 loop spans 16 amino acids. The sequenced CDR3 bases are TGTGCCAGCAGTGATGCAGGGGGCCTTTCCAACGAA. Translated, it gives CASSDAGGLSNE. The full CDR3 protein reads CASSDAGGLSNERLFF.

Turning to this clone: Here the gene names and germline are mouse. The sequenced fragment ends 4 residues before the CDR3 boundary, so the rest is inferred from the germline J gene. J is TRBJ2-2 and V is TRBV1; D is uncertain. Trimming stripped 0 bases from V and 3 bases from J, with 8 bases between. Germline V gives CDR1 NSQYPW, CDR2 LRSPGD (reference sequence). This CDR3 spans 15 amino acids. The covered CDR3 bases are TGCACCTGCAGTGCAGATACGAGGGACACCGGG. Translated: CTCSADTRDTG. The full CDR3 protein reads CTCSADTRDTGQLYF.

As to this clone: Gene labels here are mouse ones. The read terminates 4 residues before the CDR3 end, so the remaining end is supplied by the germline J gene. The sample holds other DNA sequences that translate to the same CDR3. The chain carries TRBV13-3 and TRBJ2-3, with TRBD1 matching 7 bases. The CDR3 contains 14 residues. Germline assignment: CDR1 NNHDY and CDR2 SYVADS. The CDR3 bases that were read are TGTGCCAGCAGTGATGGACAGGGTAGAGAA. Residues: CASSDGQGRE. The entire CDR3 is CASSDGQGRETLYF.

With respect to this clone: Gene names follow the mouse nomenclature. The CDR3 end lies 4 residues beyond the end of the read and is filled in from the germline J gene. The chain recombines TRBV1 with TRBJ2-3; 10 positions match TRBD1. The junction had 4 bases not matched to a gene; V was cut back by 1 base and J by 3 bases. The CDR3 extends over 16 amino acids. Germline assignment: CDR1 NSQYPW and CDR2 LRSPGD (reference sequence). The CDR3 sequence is CTCSAVDRGRAETLYF. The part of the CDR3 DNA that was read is TGCACCTGCAGTGCAGTCGACAGGGGGCGCGCAGAA.

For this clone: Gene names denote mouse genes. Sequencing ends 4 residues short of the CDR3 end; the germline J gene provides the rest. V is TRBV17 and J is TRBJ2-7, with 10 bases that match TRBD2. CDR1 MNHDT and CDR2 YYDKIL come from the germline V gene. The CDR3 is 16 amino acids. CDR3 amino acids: CASSLTRLGGTYEQYF. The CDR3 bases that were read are TGTGCTAGCAGTCTTACTCGACTGGGGGGTACTTAT.

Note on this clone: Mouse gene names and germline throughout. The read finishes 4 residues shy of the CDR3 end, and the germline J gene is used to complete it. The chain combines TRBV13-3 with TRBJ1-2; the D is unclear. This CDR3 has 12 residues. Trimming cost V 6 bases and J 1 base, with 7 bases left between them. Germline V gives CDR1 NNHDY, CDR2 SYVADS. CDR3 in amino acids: CASTSGNSDYTF. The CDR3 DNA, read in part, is TGTGCCAGCACCTCAGGAAACTCC.

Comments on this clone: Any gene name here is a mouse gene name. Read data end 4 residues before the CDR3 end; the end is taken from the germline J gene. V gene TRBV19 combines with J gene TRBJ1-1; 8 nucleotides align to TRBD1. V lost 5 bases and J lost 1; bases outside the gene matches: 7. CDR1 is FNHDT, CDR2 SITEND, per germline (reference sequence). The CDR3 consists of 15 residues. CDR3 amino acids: CASSRRQGRNTEVFF. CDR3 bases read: TGTGCCAGCAGCCGCCGACAGGGGAGAAACACA.